Shown below are 5 T cell receptor beta chains from a single sample sequenced in a study of shared clonotypes between healthy human individuals. Produced via immunoSEQ multiplex PCR; TCRdb's table is partial and in-frame only. Among a few million clones, 85% to 95% were seen once, and the ten largest hold around 0.4%. The sample consisted of naive CD4+ T cells from PBMCs. Regarding subset: CD45RA+ positively selected. The receptors originated from a man younger than 35 in good health. Some clones in this sample may be carry-over from other donors' samples.

This chain links TRBV5-4 with TRBJ2-7; D is uncertain. The germline V and J ends were trimmed by 5 bases and 2 bases, with 17 bases remaining between them. Germline CDR1 SGHNT, CDR2 YYREEE (reference sequence). CDR3 length: 15 amino acids. This chain's CDR3 is CASSPGSHRPYEQYF. CDR3 nucleotide sequence: TGTGCCAGCAGTCCCGGGTCGCATCGGCCCTACGAGCAGTACTTC.

V usage is TRBV5-5 and J usage is TRBJ2-7; TRBD1 might be the D (6 bases). Germline V gene data show CDR1 as SGHKS and CDR2 as YYEKEE (reference sequence). The V end was cut by 4 bases, the J end by 1 base, with 15 bases between. This CDR3 is 15 amino acids long. This CDR3 reads CASSTADRTSYEQYF. CDR3 DNA: TGTGCCAGCAGCACAGCCGACAGGACATCCTACGAGCAGTACTTC.

J is TRBJ1-5 and V is TRBV30; perhaps TRBD1 as D (6 bases). Looked up from germline, CDR1 is GTSNPN and CDR2 is SVGIG (reference sequence). This CDR3 is built from 13 residues. V gave up 3 bases and J gave up 6 bases, with 12 bases separating them. The CDR3 sequence: CAWSRGGGQPQHF. The DNA for the CDR3 is TGTGCCTGGAGCAGAGGAGGGGGTCAGCCCCAGCATTTT.

With regard to this clone: Other DNA sequences in the same sample also yield this CDR3. The chain uses TRBV10-3 and TRBJ2-5; D uncertain. Germline lookup yields CDR1 ENHRY and CDR2 SYGVKD. The CDR3 spans 13 residues. The germline V and J ends were trimmed by 2 bases and 1 base, with 5 bases remaining between them. Here the CDR3 DNA reads TGTGCCATCAGTGAGGGGTCCCAAGAGACCCAGTACTTC. It specifies CAISEGSQETQYF.

The chain links TRBV7-2 to TRBJ2-7; D tentatively fits TRBD1 or TRBD2 (5 bases each). The V gene lost 5 bases and the J gene lost 9 bases, with 20 bases spanning the gap. This CDR3 contains 14 residues. Germline V gene lookup returns CDR1 SGHTA and CDR2 FQGNSA. The CDR3, as DNA: TGTGCCAGCAGCCCAGATTCCGGGACGAGGGGGCAGTACTTC. It encodes CASSPDSGTRGQYF.